This T cell receptor beta chain is drawn from a study of neurological immune-mediated disorders. Germline V gives CDR1 LNHNV, CDR2 YYDKDF (reference sequence). V lost 4 bases and J 4 bases, leaving 11 bases between the germline ends. The CDR3 has 14 amino acids. TCRdb passed the 5' RACE reads through MiXCR, listing each CDR3 protein once. This sample has roughly 120,000 distinct CDR3 sequences, with 3% to 3.5% found just once. Study-wide points: No link was found between any clinical or MRI feature and the multiple sclerosis repertoire cluster.

Ten or more counts support this clonotype. Its cognate antigen is unknown. The chain combines TRBV15 with TRBJ2-1; D call uncertain. Sequenced sample: PBMCs. This clonotype was obtained from a woman in her 30s with multiple sclerosis. The CDR3 coding sequence is TGTGCCACCAGCACCCTTACAGTTTACAATGAGCAGTTCTTC. Translation gives CATSTLTVYNEQFF.